A single sample is the source of the 28 T cell receptor beta chains below, sequenced in a study of blood T cell repertoires in COVID-19. TCRdb's copy holds only in-frame clones and misses some; the assay was immunoSEQ multiplex PCR. Seen here are more than 250,000 clones, around four fifths observed once, and the top ten hold about 4.5%. Sequencing was performed on peripheral blood. The receptors here all came from a man in his sixties who had recovered from COVID-19.

The genes are TRBV18 and TRBJ1-2; 8 nucleotides agree with TRBD1. Germline CDR1 is KGHSH and CDR2 is LQKENI. This CDR3 contains 14 residues. The V and J ends lost 4 bases and 6 bases, in that order; junction bases with no gene match: 7. CDR3 residues: CASSQSGGAHGYTF. Written as DNA, the CDR3 is TGTGCCAGCTCACAGTCAGGGGGCGCGCATGGCTACACCTTC.

The chain links TRBV28 to TRBJ1-6, with 7 bases aligning to TRBD1. The CDR3 spans 12 residues. Germline CDR1 is MDHEN and CDR2 is SYDVKM. V was clipped by 7 bases and J by 12 bases; unmatched bases: 6. CDR3 protein: CASKTQGLPLHF. CDR3 DNA: TGTGCCAGCAAAACACAGGGGTTACCCCTCCACTTT.

The chain recombines TRBV11-1 with TRBJ2-7; 8 bases align to TRBD1. This CDR3 is 13 amino acids long. Germline CDR1 reads SGHAT; CDR2 reads FQDESV (reference sequence). V lost 5 bases, J lost 6 bases, and 6 bases stayed unmatched. CDR3 nucleotides: TGTGCCAGCAGCGCCTCCCAGGGGGCCGAGCAGTACTTC. The encoded protein is CASSASQGAEQYF.

In its sample, this clone was seen once. The gene calls are TRBV29-1 and TRBJ2-7, with 8 positions matching TRBD1. The CDR3 has 12 amino acids. CDR1 is SQVTM and CDR2 is ANQGSEA in the germline V gene. Trimming cost V 6 bases and J 3 bases; bases outside gene matches: 4. The DNA for the CDR3 is TGCAGCGTCTCAGACAGGGGCTACGAGCAGTACTTC. Encoded protein: CSVSDRGYEQYF.

For the CDR3, the DNA is TGTGCCAGCAGCCAAGAGAGGAAGACCCAGTACTTC. Translation: CASSQERKTQYF. The rearrangement joins TRBV14 to TRBJ2-5; the D is unclear. V shed 0 bases and J shed 6 bases, with 5 bases lying between them. The length of the CDR3 is 12 residues. The germline CDR1 and CDR2 sequences are SGHDN and FVKESK.

This chain's CDR3 is CASSGTLNYGYTF. DNA of the CDR3: TGTGCCAGCAGTGGAACTTTAAACTATGGCTACACCTTC. The chain carries TRBV2 and TRBJ1-2, with D hard to call. CDR3 length: 13 amino acids. CDR1 and CDR2 (germline): SNHLY, FYNNEI. Trimming took 4 bases from V and 2 from J, leaving 8 bases between them.

In the case of this clone: The same CDR3 is also encoded by other DNA sequences in this sample. The chain couples TRBV5-1 to TRBJ1-2; 12 nucleotides agree with TRBD1. V trimming: 0 bases; J trimming: 8 bases; junction bases outside the gene matches: 2. Germline-derived CDR1 and CDR2 are SGHRS and YFSETQ. The length of the CDR3 is 14 residues. CDR3 DNA sequence: TGCGCCAGCAGCTTGGCGGGGACAGGGGGCGGCTACACCTTC. Translating it yields CASSLAGTGGGYTF. Complete variable domain (other parts from reference TRBV5-1 and TRBJ1-2): KAGVTQTPRYLIKTRGQQVTLSCSPISGHRSVSWYQQTPGQGLQFLFEYFSETQRNKGNFPGRFSGRQFSNSRSEMNVSTLELGDSALYLCASSLAGTGGGYTFGSGTRLTVV.

V is TRBV19 and J is TRBJ1-3; 8 positions match TRBD1. Trimming took 3 bases from V and 2 from J; bases not matched to a gene: 9. Germline values: CDR1 LNHDA, CDR2 SQIVND (reference sequence). The CDR3 totals 17 residues. In DNA, the CDR3 is TGTGCCAGTAGTATCCGGGACAGGCTGGGCACTGGAAACACCATATATTTT. This translates into CASSIRDRLGTGNTIYF.

The chain joins TRBV5-6 to TRBJ2-7, with a tentative D call TRBD2 (6 bases). Trimming removed 2 bases from V and 1 base from J, with 13 bases in between. This CDR3 has 15 amino acids. Germline assignment: CDR1 SGHDT and CDR2 YYEEEE. The DNA for the CDR3 is TGTGCCAGCAGCTTAGGACTGACTAGGTCCTACGAGCAGTACTTC. Its protein product is CASSLGLTRSYEQYF.

This chain joins TRBV12-3 or TRBV12-4 and TRBJ2-2; D gene uncertain. The CDR3 loop spans 12 amino acids. V lost 6 bases to trimming and J lost 6 bases, with 8 bases between them. DNA for the CDR3: TGTGCCAGCAGACTATCGCCCGGGGAGCTGTTTTTT. Translated, it gives CASRLSPGELFF.

V and J are TRBV3-1 (or the pseudogene TRBV3-2) and TRBJ2-1, with 9 bases identical to TRBD2. Germline CDR1 and CDR2: LGHDT and YNNKEL (reference sequence). V dropped 1 base and J dropped 8; count of bases not matched to a gene: 15. This CDR3 spans 18 amino acids. The CDR3 nucleotides read TGTGCCAGCAGCCAAGTTTCCGGCGGGAGGGCTTCGGGGCATGAGCAGTTCTTC. As protein: CASSQVSGGRASGHEQFF.

Worth noting for this clone: The same CDR3 is also encoded by other DNA sequences in this sample. V gene TRBV24-1 combines with J gene TRBJ1-5, with D unresolved. The CDR3 covers 13 residues. Germline CDR1 KGHDR, CDR2 SFDVKD. V shed 7 bases and J shed 2 bases, with 8 bases lying between them. The CDR3 reads CATSAGGNQPQHF. The CDR3 bases are TGTGCCACCAGCGCGGGCGGCAATCAGCCCCAGCATTTT.

J is TRBJ2-1 and V is TRBV11-2; maybe TRBD2 (5 bases). The V gene's germline CDR1 is SGHAT and CDR2 FQNNGV. V shed 3 bases and J shed 12 bases, with 12 bases lying between them. The CDR3 covers 12 residues. The CDR3 region is CASSLPGVGQFF. In nucleotides, the CDR3 is TGTGCCAGCAGCTTGCCCGGGGTAGGGCAGTTCTTC.

The V and J genes are TRBV6-1 and TRBJ1-2; a possible D gene is TRBD1 (5 bases). V lost 3 bases, J lost 3 bases, and 11 bases lay in between. The CDR3 runs to 14 residues. Germline V lookup: CDR1 MNHNS, CDR2 SASEGT. CDR3 loop: CASSDGQGDYGYTF. The CDR3, as DNA: TGTGCCAGCAGTGATGGTCAGGGTGACTATGGCTACACCTTC.

This clone was picked up one time. The chain links TRBV28 to TRBJ2-7; TRBD2 aligns across 11 bases. The CDR3 is 16 amino acids. In germline, CDR1 is MDHEN, CDR2 SYDVKM. J was trimmed by 2 bases and V by 7 bases; bases with no gene match: 10. Written as DNA, the CDR3 is TGTGCCAGCAAATCACATAGCGGGAGGGCCGCCTACGAGCAGTACTTC. Translated: CASKSHSGRAAYEQYF.

The V call is TRBV7-9, the J call TRBJ1-4, with 7 nucleotides matching TRBD1. The CDR3 extends over 15 amino acids. V dropped 4 bases and J dropped 7; count of bases not matched to a gene: 9. In germline, CDR1 is SEHNR, CDR2 FQNEAQ (reference sequence). The CDR3 nucleotides are TGTGCCAGCAGCTCCTCGACAGGGACTGGTGAAAAACTGTTTTTT. It codes for CASSSSTGTGEKLFF.

V usage is TRBV3-1 (or the pseudogene TRBV3-2) and J usage is TRBJ2-5; D might be TRBD2 (6 bases). This CDR3 contains 14 residues. The V end was cut by 6 bases, the J end by 1 base, with 12 bases between. CDR1 and CDR2 from the germline V gene are LGHDT and YNNKEL (reference sequence). CDR3 coding DNA: TGTGCCAGCAGACTAGCTACCGGCCAAGAGACCCAGTACTTC. It yields the protein CASRLATGQETQYF.

V and J are TRBV19 and TRBJ2-3; TRBD1 matches at 9 bases. V dropped 4 bases and J dropped 2; count of bases not matched to a gene: 1. This CDR3 has 14 residues. The germline V gene has CDR1 LNHDA and CDR2 SQIVND (reference sequence). CDR3 DNA sequence: TGTGCCAGTAGTAGGGACAGGGTCACAGATACGCAGTATTTT. Encoded protein: CASSRDRVTDTQYF.

This chain joins TRBV23-1 and TRBJ2-3; 8 bases are shared with TRBD2. TRBV23-1 is reported as an ORF; its role is uncertain. The CDR3 loop spans 17 amino acids. V lost 4 bases and J lost 0; bases outside the gene matches: 9. CDR3 region: CASSLRASGRSTDTQYF. In DNA, the CDR3 is TGCGCCAGCAGTCTACGGGCTAGCGGGCGCAGCACAGATACGCAGTATTTT.

The chain links TRBV29-1 to TRBJ2-1, with TRBD2 matching 8 bases. The junction had 2 bases not matched to a gene; V was cut back by 3 bases and J by 1 base. Germline V gene sequence: CDR1 SQVTM, CDR2 ANQGSEA. This CDR3 is built from 14 residues. CDR3 coding DNA: TGCAGCGTTGACCGGGGGGGTTCCTACAATGAGCAGTTCTTC. Translated: CSVDRGGSYNEQFF.

V usage is TRBV30 and J usage is TRBJ2-2; 9 bases align to TRBD2. Germline values: CDR1 GTSNPN, CDR2 SVGIG (reference sequence). The J segment lost 0 bases and the V segment lost 7 bases, leaving 3 bases of the junction unmatched. This CDR3 is built from 14 residues. CDR3 amino acids: CAFIAGANTGELFF. The CDR3 nucleotides are TGTGCCTTTATAGCGGGAGCGAACACCGGGGAGCTGTTTTTT. The variable domain in full, completed from reference TRBV30 and TRBJ2-2, reads SQTIHQWPATLVQPVGSPLSLECTVEGTSNPNLYWYRQAAGRGLQLLFYSVGIGQISSEVPQNLSASRPQDRQFILSSKKLLLSDSGFYLCAFIAGANTGELFFGEGSRLTVL.

V is TRBV20-1 and J is TRBJ2-1; 11 bases agree with TRBD2. The germline gives CDR1 DFQATT, CDR2 SNEGSKA (reference sequence). Trimming cost V 3 bases and J 7 bases; bases outside gene matches: 8. The CDR3 length is 15 residues. This CDR3 reads CSASGLTSGANEQFF. As DNA, the CDR3 is TGCAGTGCTAGTGGACTGACTAGCGGGGCGAATGAGCAGTTCTTC.

The CDR3 region is CASSASGTDNSPLHF. CDR3 coding DNA: TGCGCCAGCAGCGCGTCCGGGACAGATAATTCACCCCTCCACTTT. This chain links TRBV5-1 with TRBJ1-6, with 7 bases aligning to TRBD1. Germline values: CDR1 SGHRS, CDR2 YFSETQ. V shed 4 bases and J 5 bases; nucleotides not matched to a gene: 6. CDR3 size: 15 residues. Together with reference TRBV5-1 and TRBJ1-6, the CDR3 gives the full variable domain: KAGVTQTPRYLIKTRGQQVTLSCSPISGHRSVSWYQQTPGQGLQFLFEYFSETQRNKGNFPGRFSGRQFSNSRSEMNVSTLELGDSALYLCASSASGTDNSPLHFGNGTRLTVT.

The chain recombines TRBV19 with TRBJ2-7; 8 positions agree with TRBD1. V was pared by 4 bases and J by 6 bases, with 8 bases of the junction left unmatched. Germline values: CDR1 LNHDA, CDR2 SQIVND (reference sequence). The CDR3 extends over 14 amino acids. CDR3 sequence (DNA): TGTGCCAGTAGTAACGGACAGGGCCCTATCGAGCAGTACTTC. This encodes CASSNGQGPIEQYF. The full variable domain, with the rest looked up from reference TRBV19 and TRBJ2-7, is DGGITQSPKYLFRKEGQNVTLSCEQNLNHDAMYWYRQDPGQGLRLIYYSQIVNDFQKGDIAEGYSVSREKKESFPLTVTSAQKNPTAFYLCASSNGQGPIEQYFGPGTRLTVT.

This clone was counted a few times. The V call is TRBV28, the J call TRBJ2-5, with D possibly matching TRBD1 (5 bases). The germline gives CDR1 MDHEN, CDR2 SYDVKM. The V end was cut by 8 bases, the J end by 2 bases, with 21 bases between. CDR3 size: 16 residues. CDR3 nucleotides: TGTGCCAGCCCCGAGGTCCTAACAGGCTTACAAGAGACCCAGTACTTC. Amino acids: CASPEVLTGLQETQYF.

The J gene is TRBJ2-1, the V gene TRBV11-2, with a possible D match to TRBD2 (7 bases). This CDR3 comprises 14 residues. Germline CDR1 is SGHAT and CDR2 is FQNNGV. V was trimmed by 4 bases and J by 13 bases, leaving 20 bases between them. The CDR3 loop is CASSWGGTGFEQFF. CDR3 DNA: TGTGCCAGCAGCTGGGGGGGCACGGGGTTTGAACAGTTCTTC.

The J gene is TRBJ2-7, the V gene TRBV24-1; 7 bases match TRBD1. Germline trimming cut 4 bases from V and 4 bases from J; bases unmatched to any gene: 6. The CDR3 extends over 14 amino acids. Germline CDR1 and CDR2: KGHDR and SFDVKD. The CDR3 protein is CATSEADRAYEQYF. CDR3 nucleotides: TGTGCCACCAGTGAAGCCGACAGGGCTTACGAGCAGTACTTC.

The genes are TRBV19 and TRBJ1-3, with D possibly being TRBD1 (5 bases). V was pared by 6 bases and J by 0 bases, with 12 bases between. Germline V gene data show CDR1 as LNHDA and CDR2 as SQIVND (reference sequence). The CDR3 totals 15 residues. CDR3 residues: CASRRATDSGNTIYF. DNA of the CDR3: TGTGCCAGTAGAAGAGCGACAGACTCTGGAAACACCATATATTTT.